These 22 T cell receptor beta chains came from one sample sequenced in a study of T cell responses to AZD1222 COVID-19 vaccine. Assay used: immunoSEQ multiplex PCR; TCRdb lists only in-frame clones, some missing. The sample lists about 130,000 clones; 65% to 90% were seen once. The sample consisted of peripheral blood, taken on day 0 of AZD1222 vaccination. The receptors here all came from an adult in good health.

V is TRBV6-5 and J is TRBJ2-1, with D perhaps matching TRBD2 (5 bases). V lost 2 bases and J lost 9, with 11 bases in between. CDR1 and CDR2 (germline): MNHEY, SVGAGI. CDR3 length equals 13 residues. The CDR3 sequence: CASSYTGLGEQFF. CDR3 coding DNA: TGTGCCAGCAGTTACACGGGGTTGGGTGAGCAGTTCTTC.

The CDR3 sequence: CASSFRQGQGEQYF. The CDR3 coding sequence is TGTGCCAGCAGCTTTCGACAGGGTCAAGGCGAGCAGTACTTC. The gene calls are TRBV9 and TRBJ2-7; 7 bases line up with TRBD1. The germline V gene has CDR1 SGDLS and CDR2 YYNGEE. The CDR3 has 14 amino acids. V trimming: 4 bases; J trimming: 6 bases; junction bases outside the gene matches: 10.

Note on this clone: Mismatch with germline at one junction end may stem from a read error. The CDR3 region has the DNA TGTGCTAGCAGCTTAGTTGATTATGAGAGCAGGGGGGGTCCGCAGTATTTT. Protein sequence: CASSLVDYESRGGPQYF. The genes are TRBV7-7 and TRBJ2-3; D tentatively fits TRBD1 or TRBD2 (7 bases each). Germline V gene data show CDR1 as SSHAT and CDR2 as FNYEAQ (reference sequence). The CDR3 runs 17 residues.

The chain is built from TRBV6-2 or TRBV6-3 and TRBJ1-2; 9 bases match TRBD1. The germline V gene has CDR1 MNHEY and CDR2 SVGEGT. The trim removed 4 bases at V and 4 bases at J, leaving 7 bases unmatched. This CDR3 is built from 15 residues. CDR3 DNA: TGTGCCAGCAGTTCTCGGGACAGGGCCTTCTATGGCTACACCTTC. This translates into CASSSRDRAFYGYTF.

This chain connects TRBV10-1 to TRBJ2-1; TRBD2 might be the D (5 bases). Trimming cost V 2 bases and J 12 bases, with 11 bases left between them. Germline loops: CDR1 WNHNN, CDR2 SYGVQD (reference sequence). The CDR3 loop spans 12 amino acids. Written as DNA, the CDR3 is TGCGCCAGCAGTGAGGGACCCGCGGGGCAGTTCTTC. Its protein product is CASSEGPAGQFF.

This rearrangement joins TRBV6-5 to TRBJ2-2; D gene ambiguous. This CDR3 has 13 amino acids. From germline, CDR1 is MNHEY and CDR2 SVGAGI. V was shortened by 7 bases and J by 4 bases, with 10 bases between the two germline ends. The CDR3 nucleotides read TGTGCCAGCAAACTACAGCTCACCGGGGAGCTGTTTTTT. Protein sequence: CASKLQLTGELFF.

V usage is TRBV4-1 and J usage is TRBJ2-1; TRBD1 aligns across 7 bases. CDR1 and CDR2 (germline): MGHRA, YSYEKL. V gave up 5 bases and J gave up 3 bases; unmatched junction bases: 7. This CDR3 contains 15 residues. The CDR3 loop is CASSKGASNYNEQFF. CDR3 bases: TGCGCCAGCAGCAAGGGGGCGAGTAACTACAATGAGCAGTTCTTC.

V usage is TRBV7-9 and J usage is TRBJ2-3; TRBD1 is a possible D gene (6 bases). The length of the CDR3 is 13 residues. Germline CDR1 SEHNR, CDR2 FQNEAQ (reference sequence). V lost 6 bases to trimming and J lost 3 bases, with 10 bases between them. The CDR3 DNA follows: TGTGCCAGCAGGGACAGCCCAACAGATACGCAGTATTTT. Encoded protein: CASRDSPTDTQYF. The full variable domain, in which reference TRBV7-9 and TRBJ2-3 provide the parts outside the CDR3, is DTGVSQNPRHKITKRGQNVTFRCDPISEHNRLYWYRQTLGQGPEFLTYFQNEAQLEKSRLLSDRFSAERPKGSFSTLEIQRTEQGDSAMYLCASRDSPTDTQYFGPGTRLTVL.

V is TRBV30 and J is TRBJ1-2; D uncertain. The germline V gene has CDR1 GTSNPN and CDR2 SVGIG (reference sequence). Trimming shortened V by 1 base and J by 3 bases, and 3 bases separated the two germline ends. This CDR3 has 11 amino acids. CDR3 sequence (DNA): TGTGCCTGGAGTGCAGACTATGGCTACACCTTC. Encoded protein: CAWSADYGYTF.

The V call is TRBV6-2 or TRBV6-3, the J call TRBJ2-3; TRBD2 matches at 13 bases. Germline assignment: CDR1 MNHEY and CDR2 SVGEGT. This CDR3 comprises 17 residues. V gave up 7 bases and J gave up 0 bases; unmatched junction bases: 7. CDR3 residues: CASTPPGLAGSTDTQYF. CDR3 bases: TGTGCCAGCACCCCCCCGGGACTAGCGGGGAGCACAGATACGCAGTATTTT.

The chain recombines TRBV7-9 with TRBJ2-7; D possibly corresponds to TRBD2 (6 bases). This CDR3 has 19 residues. V was pared by 2 bases and J by 2 bases, with 25 bases between. CDR1 is SEHNR, CDR2 FQNEAQ, per germline (reference sequence). Here the CDR3 reads CASSLPMLIRDSQTYEQYF. DNA of the CDR3: TGTGCCAGCAGCTTACCTATGTTAATCCGGGACTCACAGACCTACGAGCAGTACTTC. Drawing the rest from reference TRBV7-9 and TRBJ2-7, the complete variable domain is DTGVSQNPRHKITKRGQNVTFRCDPISEHNRLYWYRQTLGQGPEFLTYFQNEAQLEKSRLLSDRFSAERPKGSFSTLEIQRTEQGDSAMYLCASSLPMLIRDSQTYEQYFGPGTRLTVT.

The chain combines TRBV4-2 with TRBJ1-5; 9 bases are a match to TRBD1. Germline CDR1 LGHNA, CDR2 YNFKEQ. V lost 0 bases and J lost 5; bases outside the gene matches: 5. CDR3 length equals 16 residues. CDR3: CASSQDPQGAYQPQHF. CDR3 sequence (DNA): TGTGCCAGCAGCCAAGATCCACAGGGGGCTTATCAGCCCCAGCATTTT.

The genes are TRBV7-9 and TRBJ1-1; 9 bases line up with TRBD1. Trimming removed 2 bases from V and 2 bases from J; junction bases left unmatched: 0. Germline CDR1 SEHNR, CDR2 FQNEAQ (reference sequence). The CDR3 spans 14 residues. CDR3 region: CASSLTGGNTEAFF. CDR3 nucleotide sequence: TGTGCCAGCAGCTTAACAGGGGGCAACACTGAAGCTTTCTTT.

This chain joins TRBV10-3 and TRBJ2-5, with TRBD2 as a possible D gene (6 bases). V lost 2 bases and J 7 bases, leaving 11 bases between the germline ends. This CDR3 comprises 13 residues. Germline V gives CDR1 ENHRY, CDR2 SYGVKD. The CDR3 sequence is CAISEGQGGTQYF. Here the CDR3 DNA reads TGTGCCATCAGTGAGGGGCAGGGAGGGACCCAGTACTTC.

V usage is TRBV18 and J usage is TRBJ2-7, with a weak D call TRBD1 (5 bases). The CDR3 consists of 15 residues. Per germline, CDR1 KGHSH and CDR2 LQKENI. V lost 0 bases and J 1 base, leaving 10 bases between the germline ends. CDR3 bases: TGTGCCAGCTCACCACCGTCCAGGGCATCCTACGAGCAGTACTTC. Encoded protein: CASSPPSRASYEQYF.

The rearrangement joins TRBV7-9 to TRBJ1-2; 7 nucleotides match TRBD1. In germline, CDR1 is SEHNR, CDR2 FQNEAQ (reference sequence). This CDR3 is 16 amino acids long. The junction had 15 bases not matched to a gene; V was cut back by 4 bases and J by 7 bases. The CDR3 region is CASSSNLGPTGSGYTF. CDR3 DNA sequence: TGTGCCAGCAGCTCCAACCTAGGCCCGACAGGGTCTGGCTACACCTTC.

V usage is TRBV2 and J usage is TRBJ2-1; 10 bases fit TRBD2. V lost 8 bases, J lost 2 bases, and 6 bases stayed unmatched. Per germline, CDR1 SNHLY and CDR2 FYNNEI. The CDR3 length is 15 residues. The CDR3 bases are TGTGCCAGCGGAGGGGGGACTAGCGCCTACAATGAGCAGTTCTTC. As protein: CASGGGTSAYNEQFF. The full variable domain, completed using reference TRBV2 and TRBJ2-1, is EPEVTQTPSHQVTQMGQEVILRCVPISNHLYFYWYRQILGQKVEFLVSFYNNEISEKSEIFDDQFSVERPDGSNFTLKIRSTKLEDSAMYFCASGGGTSAYNEQFFGPGTRLTVL.

This chain connects TRBV3-1 (or the pseudogene TRBV3-2) to TRBJ2-1; perhaps TRBD1 as D (5 bases). The ends were cut back, 7 bases at V and 8 bases at J, with 9 bases in the middle. Germline-derived CDR1 and CDR2 are LGHDT and YNNKEL (reference sequence). The CDR3 covers 11 residues. The CDR3 here is CASTSRDEQFF. The CDR3 region has the DNA TGTGCCAGCACTTCCAGGGATGAGCAGTTCTTC.

The chain combines TRBV29-1 with TRBJ2-3; D is uncertain. The V end lost 1 base, the J end lost 3 bases, and 8 bases lay between the germline ends. The length of the CDR3 is 13 residues. CDR1 is SQVTM, CDR2 ANQGSEA, per germline. CDR3 coding DNA: TGCAGCGTTGAAGTGGAGCGAACAGATACGCAGTATTTT. It is translated as CSVEVERTDTQYF.

This clone was recorded a few times. J is TRBJ2-3 and V is TRBV16; a possible D gene is TRBD2 (6 bases). This CDR3 has 18 residues. The V gene's germline CDR1 is KGHSY and CDR2 FQNENV. Trimming pared 4 bases from V and 1 base from J, leaving 21 bases between. The CDR3 DNA reads as TGTGCCAGCAGCCGAGGGCGGGAACTAGGGTTTCGCACAGATACGCAGTATTTT. This gives the protein CASSRGRELGFRTDTQYF.

V and J are TRBV7-8 and TRBJ2-1; 11 bases agree with TRBD1. The CDR3 has 15 residues. From germline, CDR1 is SGHVS and CDR2 FQNEAQ. Trimming at V came to 6 bases and at J to 4 bases, leaving 5 bases not matched to a gene. CDR3 sequence: CASRGTGGSYNEQFF. The CDR3 DNA sequence: TGTGCCAGCAGGGGGACAGGGGGAAGTTACAATGAGCAGTTCTTC.

The chain uses TRBV5-1 and TRBJ2-1, with TRBD1 identical over 8 bases. The CDR3 has 14 residues. The trim removed 1 base at V and 10 bases at J, leaving 7 bases unmatched. CDR1 is SGHRS, CDR2 YFSETQ, per germline. The CDR3 region is CASSLPLGQGEQFF. The CDR3 DNA follows: TGCGCCAGCAGCTTGCCTCTCGGACAGGGCGAGCAGTTCTTC.